This T cell receptor (beta chain) was observed in a study of T cells in Graves' hyperthyroidism and ophthalmopathy. Hyperthyroidism patients were newly diagnosed, had disease duration under 2 months, and were aged 18 to 65 years. Amplification of TCR beta CDR3 regions was performed using RNA transcripts as template. Using the HTBI primer set, a first-round RT-PCR was run on the TCR CDR3. TCRdb independently ran MiXCR on the multiplex PCR reads; one entry per CDR3 protein. The sample yields some 560,000 distinct CDR3 sequences, around a sixth seen once. The CDR3 is 15 residues long. Trimming removed 3 bases at V and 0 bases at J, with 9 bases between.

The sequence was collected from a woman younger than 45 with Graves' hyperthyroidism. The sample was blood. The J gene is TRBJ1-3, the V gene TRBV12-3 or TRBV12-4, with D possibly matching TRBD1 (6 bases). The CDR3 DNA is TGTGCCAGCAGTTTGGGGGCGCGCTCTGGAAACACCATATATTTT. The encoded protein is CASSLGARSGNTIYF.